What follows are 30 T cell receptor beta chains derived from one specimen sequenced in a study of blood T cells in healthy people across ages. With a J-beta primer mix and a sample-barcoded 5' primer, a second PCR ran about 7 to 12 cycles. Via MiXCR, TCRdb re-called the 5' RACE reads, giving one row per CDR3 protein. The sample consists of hundreds of thousands of distinct CDR3 sequences, more than 20% of them appearing once. This same sample was also part of a study on T cells of mothers and their children.

The sequenced material came from blood. These receptors all stem from a boy between 10 and 17 years old in good health.

This chain links TRBV3-1 with TRBJ2-3, with D unclear. The CDR3 is made up of 17 amino acids. Germline V lookup: CDR1 LGHDT, CDR2 YNNKEL (reference sequence). The V end lost 4 bases, the J end lost 4 bases, and 21 bases lay between the germline ends. For the CDR3, the DNA is TGTGCCAGCAGCCGCGAAATGGGTACCAAAACCCCAGATACGCAGTATTTT. Protein: CASSREMGTKTPDTQYF.

The J gene is TRBJ1-2, the V gene TRBV20-1; 7 nucleotides line up with TRBD1. V lost 0 bases and J lost 14; bases outside the gene matches: 9. CDR1 is DFQATT and CDR2 is SNEGSKA in the germline V gene (reference sequence). The CDR3 has 12 residues. CDR3 residues: CSAREGQPFSTF. The CDR3 bases are TGCAGTGCTAGAGAGGGACAGCCCTTCTCTACCTTC.

A few counts support this clonotype. V is TRBV10-3 and J is TRBJ1-2; D gene uncertain. Germline CDR1 ENHRY, CDR2 SYGVKD. The CDR3 contains 13 residues. With 6 bases removed from V and 0 bases from J, the gap between germline ends came to 8 bases. This CDR3 is CAISDGTNYGYTF. CDR3 coding DNA: TGTGCCATCAGCGACGGAACTAACTATGGCTACACCTTC.

The chain recombines TRBV29-1 with TRBJ2-7; unclear D gene. V gave up 1 base and J gave up 0 bases, with 13 bases separating them. Germline V gene sequence: CDR1 SQVTM, CDR2 ANQGSEA. The CDR3 is 15 residues long. In DNA form, the CDR3 reads TGCAGCGTTGAAGGTTTTGGCGGTAGCTCCTACGAGCAGTACTTC. It translates to CSVEGFGGSSYEQYF.

The rearrangement links TRBV2 to TRBJ1-5; D gene unclear. V was clipped by 6 bases and J by 3 bases, with 12 bases between them. Germline V gene sequence: CDR1 SNHLY, CDR2 FYNNEI. This CDR3 spans 14 amino acids. The CDR3 is CASSGLVINQPQHF. The CDR3 DNA sequence: TGTGCCAGCAGCGGACTGGTAATCAATCAGCCCCAGCATTTT. Full variable domain (remainder filled in from reference TRBV2 and TRBJ1-5): EPEVTQTPSHQVTQMGQEVILRCVPISNHLYFYWYRQILGQKVEFLVSFYNNEISEKSEIFDDQFSVERPDGSNFTLKIRSTKLEDSAMYFCASSGLVINQPQHFGDGTRLSIL.

The chain employs TRBV29-1 and TRBJ2-1, with D hard to call. V shed 3 bases and J shed 2 bases, with 17 bases lying between them. From germline, CDR1 is SQVTM and CDR2 ANQGSEA. This CDR3 spans 16 amino acids. CDR3 sequence reads: CSVEETLLTTYNEQFF. CDR3 nucleotide sequence: TGCAGCGTTGAGGAGACACTTCTCACGACCTACAATGAGCAGTTCTTC.

V usage is TRBV24-1 and J usage is TRBJ2-1, with 8 bases matching TRBD2. V shed 1 base, J shed 6 bases, and the junction held 4 bases outside the gene matches. The CDR3 is 15 residues long. Germline CDR1 reads KGHDR; CDR2 reads SFDVKD. The CDR3 DNA sequence: TGTGCCACCAGTGATTTTACGGGGGGGAGCAATGAGCAGTTCTTC. Translation gives CATSDFTGGSNEQFF.

A few counts support this clonotype. The chain has TRBV5-1 and TRBJ1-5, with D perhaps TRBD1 (5 bases). Germline assignment: CDR1 SGHRS and CDR2 YFSETQ. V was trimmed by 5 bases and J by 6 bases, leaving 15 bases between them. CDR3 length: 14 residues. The CDR3 DNA reads as TGCGCCAGCAGGGAAGGGGACCTCTCTCAGCCCCAGCATTTT. Protein product: CASREGDLSQPQHF. The complete variable domain, with remaining parts taken from reference TRBV5-1 and TRBJ1-5, reads KAGVTQTPRYLIKTRGQQVTLSCSPISGHRSVSWYQQTPGQGLQFLFEYFSETQRNKGNFPGRFSGRQFSNSRSEMNVSTLELGDSALYLCASREGDLSQPQHFGDGTRLSIL.

The DNA for the CDR3 is TGTGCCACCAGTGATTTGGAATCTAGCGGAGCCCAAGAGACCCAGTACTTC. Translation gives CATSDLESSGAQETQYF. This sequence joins TRBV24-1 and TRBJ2-5; 7 bases match TRBD2. The CDR3 length is 17 residues. Germline values: CDR1 KGHDR, CDR2 SFDVKD. With 0 bases clipped from V and 1 base from J, the junction kept 7 bases outside the gene matches.

V is TRBV4-3 and J is TRBJ1-2; D is unclear. Deletions cut 0 bases from V and 3 bases from J, with 11 bases between. The CDR3 has 15 residues. Germline CDR1 and CDR2: LGHNA and YSLEER. The CDR3 spells CASSQDLRSDYGYTF. The CDR3, as DNA: TGCGCCAGCAGCCAAGATCTGAGGTCAGACTATGGCTACACCTTC.

The chain joins TRBV4-3 to TRBJ1-1; possibly TRBD1 for D (6 bases). V lost 0 bases, J lost 6 bases, and 11 bases lay in between. CDR3 length: 14 residues. Germline V gene lookup returns CDR1 LGHNA and CDR2 YSLEER. The CDR3 nucleotides read TGCGCCAGCAGCCAAGAAAGTAAGGGGGCTGAAGCTTTCTTT. Translated, it gives CASSQESKGAEAFF.

This clonotype was detected a few times. The chain is built from TRBV20-1 and TRBJ2-5, with 10 bases fitting TRBD1. The DNA end is more similar to TRBJ2-7, so the J call may be wrong. Germline-derived CDR1 and CDR2 are DFQATT and SNEGSKA (reference sequence). The CDR3 extends over 15 amino acids. CDR3 in DNA: TGCAGTGCTTCGACAGGGGGCGAGAGCTCCTACGAGCAGTACTTC. As protein: CSASTGGESSYEQYF.

This clonotype was seen more than once but under ten times. The chain employs TRBV5-1 and TRBJ2-2, with D perhaps given as TRBD1 or TRBD2 (5 bases each). Trimming removed 4 bases at V and 6 bases at J, with 10 bases between. The CDR3 covers 13 residues. Germline assignment: CDR1 SGHRS and CDR2 YFSETQ. The CDR3 DNA follows: TGCGCCAGCAGCGTGGGGGATCCCGGGGAGCTGTTTTTT. It specifies CASSVGDPGELFF.

This clonotype came up a few times. V is TRBV29-1 and J is TRBJ1-2; D ambiguous. Per germline, CDR1 SQVTM and CDR2 ANQGSEA. Deletions cut 0 bases from V and 4 bases from J, with 6 bases between. The CDR3 has 12 amino acids. The CDR3 DNA reads as TGCAGCGTTGAAGATCGGGGCTATGGCTACACCTTC. The encoded protein is CSVEDRGYGYTF.

The chain uses TRBV20-1 and TRBJ2-3; TRBD2 matches 13 bases. CDR1 is DFQATT, CDR2 SNEGSKA, per germline (reference sequence). V lost 0 bases, J lost 2 bases, and 5 bases stayed unmatched. This CDR3 comprises 17 residues. CDR3 bases: TGCAGTGCTAGAGACTACGGGACTAGCGGGGACACAGATACGCAGTATTTT. Amino acids: CSARDYGTSGDTDTQYF.

The chain has TRBV20-1 and TRBJ2-5, with TRBD2 matching 10 bases. V lost 6 bases, J lost 1 base, and 8 bases stayed unmatched. Germline CDR1 reads DFQATT; CDR2 reads SNEGSKA (reference sequence). This CDR3 contains 15 residues. The CDR3 loop reads CSAGRSGRSQETQYF. For the CDR3, the DNA is TGCAGTGCAGGGCGTAGCGGGAGGTCCCAAGAGACCCAGTACTTC.

The gene calls are TRBV5-5 and TRBJ2-7; D remains unclear. The CDR3 runs to 15 residues. Germline loops: CDR1 SGHKS, CDR2 YYEKEE (reference sequence). Deletions cut 0 bases from V and 4 bases from J, with 14 bases between. The CDR3, as DNA: TGTGCCAGCAGCTTGGCCCAGATACAGCTTTACGAGCAGTACTTC. Its translation: CASSLAQIQLYEQYF.

This clonotype was seen a few times. The chain uses TRBV12-3 or TRBV12-4 and TRBJ2-3; D gene unclear. The CDR3 totals 11 residues. The V and J ends lost 6 bases and 10 bases respectively, with 11 bases between them. The CDR3 loop reads CASRFMSAQYF. The CDR3 region has the DNA TGTGCCAGCAGGTTTATGTCGGCGCAGTATTTT.

The V gene is TRBV27, the J gene TRBJ2-1; D ambiguous. Germline V lookup: CDR1 MNHEY, CDR2 SMNVEV (reference sequence). Trimming took off 11 bases at V and 5 bases at J, with 13 bases between the two ends. CDR3 length: 12 amino acids. CDR3 protein: CAGQGLDNEQFF. The CDR3 DNA follows: TGTGCCGGTCAAGGTTTGGACAATGAGCAGTTCTTC.

The chain combines TRBV7-9 with TRBJ2-7; D is undetermined. Germline lookup yields CDR1 SEHNR and CDR2 FQNEAQ (reference sequence). The CDR3 spans 15 residues. Trimming removed 1 base from V and 1 base from J, with 11 bases in between. The CDR3, as DNA: TGTGCCAGCAGCTTAGGTTTCGGCCTATCCTACGAGCAGTACTTC. Residues: CASSLGFGLSYEQYF.

The chain uses TRBV7-9 and TRBJ2-1; 8 bases agree with TRBD2. The CDR3 totals 15 residues. CDR1 is SEHNR and CDR2 is FQNEAQ in the germline V gene (reference sequence). Losses at the gene ends were 5 bases for V and 4 bases for J; bases not matched to a gene: 7. CDR3 sequence: CASSSRGLVYNEQFF. CDR3 in DNA: TGTGCCAGCAGCAGCCGGGGACTAGTTTACAATGAGCAGTTCTTC.

This sequence joins TRBV20-1 and TRBJ2-7, with a tentative D call TRBD2 (5 bases). V was pared by 5 bases and J by 2 bases, with 19 bases between. The CDR3 loop spans 15 amino acids. CDR1 is DFQATT and CDR2 is SNEGSKA in the germline V gene (reference sequence). The CDR3 bases are TGCAGTGCTTACGGGTCCTCCAGGAGGACCTACGAGCAGTACTTC. The encoded protein is CSAYGSSRRTYEQYF.

The chain has TRBV7-9 and TRBJ1-1; D perhaps matches TRBD1 (6 bases). The V end lost 5 bases, the J end lost 4 bases, and 14 bases lay between the germline ends. Germline V gives CDR1 SEHNR, CDR2 FQNEAQ (reference sequence). The CDR3 loop spans 14 amino acids. The CDR3 DNA is TGTGCCAGCAGCCCACAGGGTACGGTCACTGAAGCTTTCTTT. Encoded protein: CASSPQGTVTEAFF.

The gene calls are TRBV11-2 and TRBJ1-3; unclear D gene. Germline values: CDR1 SGHAT, CDR2 FQNNGV. The V and J ends lost 4 bases and 4 bases respectively, with 8 bases between them. The CDR3 has 13 residues. For the CDR3, the DNA is TGTGCCAGCAGCTCCCCCCGCGGAAACACCATATATTTT. Its protein is CASSSPRGNTIYF.

This clonotype was seen a handful of times. This chain connects TRBV6-5 to TRBJ2-3; tentatively, D is TRBD1 (5 bases). The CDR3 has 15 amino acids. V was cut by 4 bases and J by 4 bases, with 15 bases left in between. Germline loops: CDR1 MNHEY, CDR2 SVGAGI. The CDR3 bases are TGTGCCAGCAGTTTAAGCCCCAGGGATGCAGATACGCAGTATTTT. Its protein is CASSLSPRDADTQYF.

This clonotype came up a few times. The rearrangement uses TRBV27 and TRBJ1-5, with a tentative D call TRBD1 (5 bases). The CDR3 runs 13 residues. CDR1 and CDR2 (germline): MNHEY, SMNVEV (reference sequence). V dropped 5 bases and J dropped 11 bases, with 16 bases sitting between them. CDR3 sequence: CASSPNRYLTQHF. DNA for the CDR3: TGTGCCAGCAGTCCAAACAGGTATCTAACCCAGCATTTT.

CDR3 residues: CASSLERFGDEQYF. CDR3 in DNA: TGTGCCAGCAGCTTGGAGCGATTTGGGGACGAGCAGTACTTC. This chain joins TRBV5-8 and TRBJ2-1; D is undetermined. The J call may be faulty, since TRBJ2-7 better matches the DNA end. The CDR3 spans 14 residues. From germline, CDR1 is SGHTS and CDR2 YDEGEE.

This clonotype was observed a few times. The chain links TRBV9 to TRBJ2-7; TRBD1 agrees at 7 bases. Germline V gene data show CDR1 as SGDLS and CDR2 as YYNGEE. The CDR3 length is 15 residues. V was clipped by 0 bases and J by 3 bases; unmatched bases: 6. The CDR3 DNA is TGTGCCAGCAGCGTAGAAGGGACAGATGGCTACGAGCAGTACTTC. Protein product: CASSVEGTDGYEQYF.

In its sample, this clonotype was seen a few times. The chain couples TRBV6-2 or TRBV6-3 to TRBJ2-3; D is possibly TRBD2 (6 bases). Germline loops: CDR1 MNHEY, CDR2 SVGEGT. V lost 9 bases and J lost 1, with 14 bases in between. CDR3 size: 14 residues. As DNA, the CDR3 is TGTGCCAGTCGCGTGGGGGGTCGCACAGATACGCAGTATTTT. Translating gives CASRVGGRTDTQYF.

The J gene is TRBJ1-2, the V gene TRBV7-2; D ambiguous. The germline V gene has CDR1 SGHTA and CDR2 FQGNSA. The CDR3 has 16 amino acids. Trimming removed 5 bases at V and 7 bases at J, with 23 bases between. DNA of the CDR3: TGTGCCAGCAGCCTTGGGGAGACCTCGAGGAGAGGTGGCTACACCTTC. This codes for CASSLGETSRRGGYTF. Supplemented by reference TRBV7-2 and TRBJ1-2, the full variable domain reads GAGVSQSPSNKVTEKGKDVELRCDPISGHTALYWYRQSLGQGLEFLIYFQGNSAPDKSGLPSDRFSAERTGGSVSTLTIQRTQQEDSAVYLCASSLGETSRRGGYTFGSGTRLTVV.